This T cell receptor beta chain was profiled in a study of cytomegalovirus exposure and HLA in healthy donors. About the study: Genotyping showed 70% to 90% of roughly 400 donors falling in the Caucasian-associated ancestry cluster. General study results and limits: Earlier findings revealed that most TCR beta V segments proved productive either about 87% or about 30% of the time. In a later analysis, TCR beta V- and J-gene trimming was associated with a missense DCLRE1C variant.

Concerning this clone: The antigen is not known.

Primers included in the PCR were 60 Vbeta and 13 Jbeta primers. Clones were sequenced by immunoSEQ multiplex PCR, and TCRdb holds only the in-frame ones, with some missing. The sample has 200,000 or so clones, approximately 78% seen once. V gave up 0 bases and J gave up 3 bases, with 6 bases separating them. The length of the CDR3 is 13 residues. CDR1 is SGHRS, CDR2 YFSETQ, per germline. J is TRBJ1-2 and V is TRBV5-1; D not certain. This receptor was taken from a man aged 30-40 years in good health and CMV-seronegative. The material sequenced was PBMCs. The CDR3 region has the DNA TGCGCCAGCAGCTTGGTGCAGGACTATGGCTACACCTTC. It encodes CASSLVQDYGYTF.